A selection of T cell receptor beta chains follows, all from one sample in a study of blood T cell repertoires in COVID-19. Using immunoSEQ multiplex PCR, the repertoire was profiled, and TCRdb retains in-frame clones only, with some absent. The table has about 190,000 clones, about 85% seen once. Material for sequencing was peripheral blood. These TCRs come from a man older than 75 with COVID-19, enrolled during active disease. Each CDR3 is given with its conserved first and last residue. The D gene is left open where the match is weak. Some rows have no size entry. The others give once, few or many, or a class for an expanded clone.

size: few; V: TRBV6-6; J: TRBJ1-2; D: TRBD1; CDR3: CASSYSGQGINYGYTF; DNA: TGTGCCAGCAGTTACTCAGGACAGGGAATAAACTATGGCTACACCTTC
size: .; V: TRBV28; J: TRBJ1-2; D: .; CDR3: CASSLAGLNYGYTF; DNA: TGTGCCAGCAGTCTGGCGGGACTTAACTATGGCTACACCTTC
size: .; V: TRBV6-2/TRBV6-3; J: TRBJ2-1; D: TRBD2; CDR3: CASSYGTSGGPMNEQFF; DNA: TGTGCCAGCAGTTACGGGACTAGCGGGGGGCCGATGAATGAGCAGTTCTTC
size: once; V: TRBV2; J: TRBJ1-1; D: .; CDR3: CASTKGLMNTEAFF; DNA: TGTGCCAGCACGAAGGGGCTCATGAACACTGAAGCTTTCTTT
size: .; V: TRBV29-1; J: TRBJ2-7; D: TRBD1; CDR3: CSVGQGAYEQYF; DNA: TGCAGCGTCGGACAGGGGGCCTACGAGCAGTACTTC
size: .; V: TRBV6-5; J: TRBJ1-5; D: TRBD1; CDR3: CASHRGRRQPQHF; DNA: TGTGCCAGCCACAGGGGGCGGCGGCAGCCCCAGCATTTT
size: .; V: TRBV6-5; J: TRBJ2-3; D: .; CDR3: CASSRQARTDTQYF; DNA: TGTGCCAGCAGTAGACAGGCCCGCACAGATACGCAGTATTTT
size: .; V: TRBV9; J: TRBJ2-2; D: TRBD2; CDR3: CASSENSGGQAGELFF; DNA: TGTGCCAGCAGCGAAAATAGCGGGGGTCAGGCCGGGGAGCTGTTTTTT
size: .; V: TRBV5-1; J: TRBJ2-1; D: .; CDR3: CASSLSGLSSSYNEQFF; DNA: TGCGCCAGCAGCTTGTCGGGACTTTCGAGCTCCTACAATGAGCAGTTCTTC
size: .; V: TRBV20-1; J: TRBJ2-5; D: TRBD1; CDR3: CSASTDRVQETQYF; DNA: TGCAGTGCTAGTACGGACAGGGTACAAGAGACCCAGTACTTC
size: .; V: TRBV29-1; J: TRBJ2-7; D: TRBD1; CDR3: CSVAGQAYEQYF; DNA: TGCAGCGTTGCGGGACAGGCCTACGAGCAGTACTTC
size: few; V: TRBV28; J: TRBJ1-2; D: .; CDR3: CASSTPPGRGGGYTF; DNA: TGTGCCAGCAGTACCCCACCTGGCAGGGGCGGGGGCTACACCTTC
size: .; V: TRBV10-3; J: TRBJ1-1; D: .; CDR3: CAIWGELNTEAFF; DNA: TGTGCCATCTGGGGGGAGTTGAACACTGAAGCTTTCTTT
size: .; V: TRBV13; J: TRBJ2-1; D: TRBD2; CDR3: CASSLPRGGNNEQFF; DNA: TGTGCCAGCAGCCTTCCGCGGGGGGGCAACAATGAGCAGTTCTTC
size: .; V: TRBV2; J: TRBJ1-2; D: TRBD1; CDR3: CASARDRVLAYTF; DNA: TGTGCCAGCGCCCGGGACAGGGTCCTTGCGTACACCTTC
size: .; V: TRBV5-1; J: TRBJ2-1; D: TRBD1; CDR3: CASSLGDRGYRNEQFF; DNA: TGCGCCAGCAGCTTGGGGGACAGGGGTTATAGGAATGAGCAGTTCTTC
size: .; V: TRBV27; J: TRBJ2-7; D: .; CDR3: CASSPPTGHEQYF; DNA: TGTGCCAGCAGTCCCCCGACGGGTCACGAGCAGTACTTC
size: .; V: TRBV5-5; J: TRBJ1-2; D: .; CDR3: CASSLAGVGGYTF; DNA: TGTGCCAGCAGCTTGGCGGGGGTGGGAGGCTACACCTTC
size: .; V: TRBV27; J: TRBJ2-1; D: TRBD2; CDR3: CASSLQAGGYNEQFF; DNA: TGTGCCAGCAGTTTACAAGCGGGGGGGTACAATGAGCAGTTCTTC
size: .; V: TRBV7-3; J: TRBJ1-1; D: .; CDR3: CASSSRGASRAGMNTEAFF; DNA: TGTGCCAGCAGCTCGAGAGGTGCGTCCAGGGCGGGGATGAACACTGAAGCTTTCTTT
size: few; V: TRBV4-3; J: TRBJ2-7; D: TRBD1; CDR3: CASSQRPGQGIYEQYF; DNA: TGCGCCAGCAGCCAGCGACCGGGACAGGGGATATACGAGCAGTACTTC
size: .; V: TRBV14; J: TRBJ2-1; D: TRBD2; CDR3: CASSRGLAGSSYNEQFF; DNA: TGTGCCAGCAGCCGGGGCCTAGCGGGGTCCTCCTACAATGAGCAGTTCTTC
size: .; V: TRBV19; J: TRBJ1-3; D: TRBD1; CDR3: CASSRQGSSGNTIYF; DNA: TGTGCCAGTAGTCGACAGGGGTCCTCTGGAAACACCATATATTTT
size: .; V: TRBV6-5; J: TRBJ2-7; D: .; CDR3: CASSYGPHEQYF; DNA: TGTGCCAGCAGTTACGGGCCTCACGAGCAGTACTTC
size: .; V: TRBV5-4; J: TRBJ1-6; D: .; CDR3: CAVSREYNSPLHF; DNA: TGTGCCGTCTCGAGGGAGTATAATTCACCCCTCCACTTT
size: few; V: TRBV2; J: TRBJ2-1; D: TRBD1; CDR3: CASSVDRGPHNEQFF; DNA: TGTGCCAGCAGCGTAGACAGGGGGCCACACAATGAGCAGTTCTTC
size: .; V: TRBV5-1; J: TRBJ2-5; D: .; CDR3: CASSLWGVEETQYF; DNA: TGCGCCAGCAGCTTGTGGGGAGTTGAAGAGACCCAGTACTTC
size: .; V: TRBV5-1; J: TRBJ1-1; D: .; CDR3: CASSLDWSQAFF; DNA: TGCGCCAGCAGCTTGGATTGGAGTCAAGCTTTCTTT
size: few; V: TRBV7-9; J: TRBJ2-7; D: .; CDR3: CASTRETYEQYF; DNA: TGTGCCAGCACCCGAGAAACCTACGAGCAGTACTTC
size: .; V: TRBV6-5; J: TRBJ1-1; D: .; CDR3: CASTQRGGANTEAFF; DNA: TGTGCCAGCACTCAACGGGGGGGAGCAAACACTGAAGCTTTCTTT
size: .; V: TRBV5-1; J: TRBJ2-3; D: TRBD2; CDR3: CASRRLSGGAGDTQYF; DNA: TGCGCCAGCAGACGTCTAAGCGGGGGGGCCGGTGATACGCAGTATTTT
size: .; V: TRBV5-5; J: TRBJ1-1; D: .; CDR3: CASSVQAKSGAEAFF; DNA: TGTGCCAGCAGCGTACAGGCTAAGTCCGGCGCTGAAGCTTTCTTT
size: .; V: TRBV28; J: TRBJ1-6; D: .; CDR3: CASSSPGTPTDSPLHF; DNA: TGTGCCAGCAGTTCCCCCGGGACACCAACCGATTCACCCCTCCACTTT
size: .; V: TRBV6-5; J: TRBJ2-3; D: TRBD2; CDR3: CASKRTSETDTQYF; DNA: TGTGCCAGCAAACGTACTAGCGAGACAGATACGCAGTATTTT
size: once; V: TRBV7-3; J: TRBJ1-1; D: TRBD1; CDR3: CASSLGTANTEAFF; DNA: TGTGCCAGCAGCTTGGGGACAGCGAACACTGAAGCTTTCTTT
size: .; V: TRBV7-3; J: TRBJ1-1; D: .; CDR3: CASSFSGTNTEAFF; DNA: TGTGCCAGCAGCTTCTCCGGGACAAACACTGAAGCTTTCTTT
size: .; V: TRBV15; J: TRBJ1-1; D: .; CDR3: CATSVDRTAKNTEAFF; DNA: TGTGCCACCAGCGTAGACCGGACAGCCAAGAACACTGAAGCTTTCTTT
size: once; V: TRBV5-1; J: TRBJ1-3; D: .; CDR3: CASSSNHGSSGNTIYF; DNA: TGCGCCAGCAGCTCTAATCACGGTAGCTCTGGAAACACCATATATTTT
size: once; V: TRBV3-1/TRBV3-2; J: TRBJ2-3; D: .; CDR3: CASSQLQGTDTQYF; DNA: TGTGCCAGCAGCCAACTGCAGGGCACAGATACGCAGTATTTT
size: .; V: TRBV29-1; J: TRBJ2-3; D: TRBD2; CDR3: CSVDGGGQSTDTQYF; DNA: TGCAGCGTTGACGGCGGGGGGCAAAGCACAGATACGCAGTATTTT
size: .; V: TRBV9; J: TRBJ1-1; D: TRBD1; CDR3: CASSLGTGGEMNTEAFF; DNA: TGTGCCAGCAGCCTAGGGACAGGGGGCGAGATGAACACTGAAGCTTTCTTT
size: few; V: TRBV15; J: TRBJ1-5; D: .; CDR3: CATSRAIEGNQPQHF; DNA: TGTGCCACCAGCAGAGCAATAGAGGGTAATCAGCCCCAGCATTTT
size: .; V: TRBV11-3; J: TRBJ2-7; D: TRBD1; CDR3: CASTPRDRGYEQYF; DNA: TGTGCCAGCACACCCCGAGACAGGGGTTACGAGCAGTACTTC
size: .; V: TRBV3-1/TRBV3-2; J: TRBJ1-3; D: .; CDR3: CASSQDWGVNTIYF; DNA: TGTGCCAGCAGCCAAGATTGGGGGGTGAACACCATATATTTT
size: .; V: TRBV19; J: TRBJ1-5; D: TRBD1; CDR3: CASSFSQGAGNQPQHF; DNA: TGTGCCAGTAGTTTCTCACAGGGGGCGGGCAATCAGCCCCAGCATTTT
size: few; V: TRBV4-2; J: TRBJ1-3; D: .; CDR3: CASSRRIGTSGNTIYF; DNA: TGTGCCAGCAGCCGTCGAATCGGTACCTCTGGAAACACCATATATTTT
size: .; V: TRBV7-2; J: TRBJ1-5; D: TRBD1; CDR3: CASSFGDRVGNQPQHF; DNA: TGTGCCAGCAGCTTCGGGGACAGGGTCGGCAATCAGCCCCAGCATTTT
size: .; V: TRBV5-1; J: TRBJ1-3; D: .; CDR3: CASSSLGGSGNTIYF; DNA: TGCGCCAGCAGCTCCTTAGGGGGCTCTGGAAACACCATATATTTT
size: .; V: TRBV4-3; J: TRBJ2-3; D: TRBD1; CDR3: CASSQDFKGTGFTDTQYF; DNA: TGCGCCAGCAGCCAAGATTTTAAGGGGACAGGGTTCACAGATACGCAGTATTTT